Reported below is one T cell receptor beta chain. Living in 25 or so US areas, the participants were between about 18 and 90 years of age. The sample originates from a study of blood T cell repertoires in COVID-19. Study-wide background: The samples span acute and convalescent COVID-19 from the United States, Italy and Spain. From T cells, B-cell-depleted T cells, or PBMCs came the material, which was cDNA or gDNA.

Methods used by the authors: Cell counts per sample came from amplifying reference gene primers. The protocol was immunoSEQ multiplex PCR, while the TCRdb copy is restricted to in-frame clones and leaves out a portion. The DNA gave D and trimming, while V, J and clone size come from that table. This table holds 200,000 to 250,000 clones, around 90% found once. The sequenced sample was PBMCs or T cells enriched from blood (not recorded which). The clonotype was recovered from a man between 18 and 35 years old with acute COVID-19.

CDR3 nucleotide sequence: TGTGCCAGCAGGCCTCCGGGACAGGGAGGCGAGCAGTACTTC. It yields the protein CASRPPGQGGEQYF. This sequence joins TRBV27 and TRBJ2-7; 9 bases are shared with TRBD1. This CDR3 has 14 amino acids. Germline V gives CDR1 MNHEY, CDR2 SMNVEV (reference sequence). V lost 6 bases to trimming and J lost 6 bases; unmatched junction nucleotides: 9.